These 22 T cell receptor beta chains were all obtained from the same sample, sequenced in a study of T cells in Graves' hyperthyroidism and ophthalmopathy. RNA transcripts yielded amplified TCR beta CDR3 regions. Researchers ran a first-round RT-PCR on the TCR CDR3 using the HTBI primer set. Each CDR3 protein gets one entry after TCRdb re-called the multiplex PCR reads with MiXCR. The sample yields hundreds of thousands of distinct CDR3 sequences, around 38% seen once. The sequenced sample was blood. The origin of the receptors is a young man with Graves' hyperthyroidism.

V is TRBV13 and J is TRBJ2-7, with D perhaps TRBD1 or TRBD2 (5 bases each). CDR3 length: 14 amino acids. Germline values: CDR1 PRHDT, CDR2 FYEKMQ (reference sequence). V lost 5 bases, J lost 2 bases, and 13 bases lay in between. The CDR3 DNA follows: TGTGCCAGCAGCATCCAGGGAGATACCTACGAGCAGTACTTC. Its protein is CASSIQGDTYEQYF.

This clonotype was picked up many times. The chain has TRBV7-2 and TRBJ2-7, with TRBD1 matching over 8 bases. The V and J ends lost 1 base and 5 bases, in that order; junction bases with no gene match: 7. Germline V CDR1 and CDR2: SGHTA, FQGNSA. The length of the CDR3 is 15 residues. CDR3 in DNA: TGTGCCAGCAGCTTAGATGGCAGGGGGCACGACGAGCAGTACTTC. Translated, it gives CASSLDGRGHDEQYF.

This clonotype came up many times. CDR3 DNA sequence: TGTGCCATCAAACGGGACGTTAACACTGAAGCTTTCTTT. It yields the protein CAIKRDVNTEAFF. The J gene is TRBJ1-1, the V gene TRBV10-3, with D perhaps matching TRBD1 (5 bases). The CDR3 is 13 residues long. The V end lost 7 bases, the J end lost 2 bases, and 11 bases lay between the germline ends. Germline V CDR1 and CDR2: ENHRY, SYGVKD.

CDR3 amino acids: CASSFSGTGLGNTIYF. In DNA, the CDR3 is TGTGCCAGCAGCTTTTCCGGGACAGGGCTTGGAAACACCATATATTTT. The chain employs TRBV5-6 and TRBJ1-3, with 9 bases fitting TRBD1. The CDR3 contains 16 residues. V lost 2 bases, J lost 3 bases, and 6 bases stayed unmatched. Germline V gene sequence: CDR1 SGHDT, CDR2 YYEEEE.

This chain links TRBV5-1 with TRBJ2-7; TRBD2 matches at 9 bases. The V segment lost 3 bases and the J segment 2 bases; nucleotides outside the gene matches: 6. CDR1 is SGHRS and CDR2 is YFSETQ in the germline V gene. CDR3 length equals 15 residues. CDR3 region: CASSSARGRAYEQYF. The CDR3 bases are TGCGCCAGCAGCTCAGCCCGCGGGAGGGCCTACGAGCAGTACTTC.

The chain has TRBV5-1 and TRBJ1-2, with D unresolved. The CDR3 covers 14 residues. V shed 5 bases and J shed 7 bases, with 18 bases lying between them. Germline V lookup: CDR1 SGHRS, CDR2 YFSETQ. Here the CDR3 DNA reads TGCGCCAGCAGACCCTCGGGAGGGATGGTTGGCTACACCTTC. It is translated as CASRPSGGMVGYTF. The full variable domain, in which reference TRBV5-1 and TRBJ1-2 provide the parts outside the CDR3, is KAGVTQTPRYLIKTRGQQVTLSCSPISGHRSVSWYQQTPGQGLQFLFEYFSETQRNKGNFPGRFSGRQFSNSRSEMNVSTLELGDSALYLCASRPSGGMVGYTFGSGTRLTVV.

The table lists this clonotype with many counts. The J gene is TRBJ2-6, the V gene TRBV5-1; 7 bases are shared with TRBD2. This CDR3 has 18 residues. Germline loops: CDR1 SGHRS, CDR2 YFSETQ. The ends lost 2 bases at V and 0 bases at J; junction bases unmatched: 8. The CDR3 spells CASSLYTAGSSGANVLTF. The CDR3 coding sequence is TGCGCCAGCAGCTTATATACAGCGGGAAGCTCTGGGGCCAACGTCCTGACTTTC.

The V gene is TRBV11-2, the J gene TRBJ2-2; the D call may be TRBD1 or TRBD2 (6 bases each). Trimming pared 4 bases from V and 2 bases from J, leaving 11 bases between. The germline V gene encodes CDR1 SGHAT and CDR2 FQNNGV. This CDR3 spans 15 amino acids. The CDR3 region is CASSSRGLNTGELFF. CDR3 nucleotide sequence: TGTGCCAGCAGCTCTCGGGGGCTTAACACCGGGGAGCTGTTTTTT.

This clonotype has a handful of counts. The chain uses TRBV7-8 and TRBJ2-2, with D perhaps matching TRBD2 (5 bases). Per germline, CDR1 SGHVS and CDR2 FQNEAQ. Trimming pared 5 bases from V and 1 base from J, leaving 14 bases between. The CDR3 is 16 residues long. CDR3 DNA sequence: TGTGCCAGCAGCCGACGGAAGGACTTGAACACCGGGGAGCTGTTTTTT. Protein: CASSRRKDLNTGELFF.

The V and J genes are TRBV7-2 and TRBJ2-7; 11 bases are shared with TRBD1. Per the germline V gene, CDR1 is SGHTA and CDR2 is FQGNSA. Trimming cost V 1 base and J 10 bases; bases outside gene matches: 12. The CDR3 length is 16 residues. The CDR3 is CASSLGTGGPGMVQYF. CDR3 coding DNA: TGTGCCAGCAGCTTAGGGACAGGGGGCCCGGGAATGGTCCAGTACTTC.

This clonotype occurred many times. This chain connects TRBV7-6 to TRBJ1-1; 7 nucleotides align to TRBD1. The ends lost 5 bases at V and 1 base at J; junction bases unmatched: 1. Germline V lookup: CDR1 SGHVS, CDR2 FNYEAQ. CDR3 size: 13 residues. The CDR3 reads CASSGQENTEAFF. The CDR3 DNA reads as TGTGCCAGCAGCGGACAGGAGAACACTGAAGCTTTCTTT.

In DNA form, the CDR3 reads TGCGCCAGCAGCCAAGGGACAGGTCGCGAGGGGCTGTTTTTT. This encodes CASSQGTGREGLFF. This chain uses TRBV4-1 with TRBJ1-4; 7 bases match TRBD1. This CDR3 spans 14 amino acids. V shed 1 base and J 14 bases; nucleotides not matched to a gene: 10. Germline V gene sequence: CDR1 MGHRA, CDR2 YSYEKL.

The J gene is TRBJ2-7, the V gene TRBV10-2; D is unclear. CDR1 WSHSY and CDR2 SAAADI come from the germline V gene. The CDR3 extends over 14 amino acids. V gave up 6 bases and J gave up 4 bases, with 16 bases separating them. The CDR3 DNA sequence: TGCGCCAGCAGAGAGACCGCCCGTGGGTACGAGCAGTACTTC. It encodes CASRETARGYEQYF.

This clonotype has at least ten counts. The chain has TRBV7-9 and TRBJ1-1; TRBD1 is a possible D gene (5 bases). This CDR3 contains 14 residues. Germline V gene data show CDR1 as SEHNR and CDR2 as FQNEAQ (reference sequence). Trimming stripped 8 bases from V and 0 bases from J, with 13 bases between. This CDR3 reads CASAPWGLNTEAFF. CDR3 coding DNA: TGTGCCAGCGCACCCTGGGGCTTGAACACTGAAGCTTTCTTT.

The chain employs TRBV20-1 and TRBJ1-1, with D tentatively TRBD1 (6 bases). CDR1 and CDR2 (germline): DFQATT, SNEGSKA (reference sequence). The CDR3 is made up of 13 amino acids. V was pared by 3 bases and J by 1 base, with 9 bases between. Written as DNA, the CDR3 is TGCAGTGCTAGGGGGGCGGGGAACACTGAAGCTTTCTTT. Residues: CSARGAGNTEAFF.

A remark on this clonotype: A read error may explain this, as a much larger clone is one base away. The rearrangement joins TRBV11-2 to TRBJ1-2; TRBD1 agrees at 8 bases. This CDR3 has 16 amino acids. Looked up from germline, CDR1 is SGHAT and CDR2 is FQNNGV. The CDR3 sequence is CASSPLTGEANYGHTF. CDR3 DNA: TGTGCCAGCAGCCCGCTGACAGGGGAGGCGAACTATGGCCACACCTTC.

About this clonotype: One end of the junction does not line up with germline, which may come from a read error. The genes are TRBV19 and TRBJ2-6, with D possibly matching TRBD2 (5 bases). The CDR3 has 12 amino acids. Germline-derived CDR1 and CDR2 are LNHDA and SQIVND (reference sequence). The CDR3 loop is CASSDGVGTEAF. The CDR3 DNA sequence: TGTGCCAGTAGCGACGGGGTAGGCACTGAAGCTTTC.

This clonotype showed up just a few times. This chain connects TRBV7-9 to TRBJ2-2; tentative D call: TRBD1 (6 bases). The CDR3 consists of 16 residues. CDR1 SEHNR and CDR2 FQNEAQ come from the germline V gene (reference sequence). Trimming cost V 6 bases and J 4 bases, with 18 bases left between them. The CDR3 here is CASSTRDTKGTGELFF. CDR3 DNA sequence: TGTGCCAGCAGTACCCGGGACACGAAAGGCACCGGGGAGCTGTTTTTT.

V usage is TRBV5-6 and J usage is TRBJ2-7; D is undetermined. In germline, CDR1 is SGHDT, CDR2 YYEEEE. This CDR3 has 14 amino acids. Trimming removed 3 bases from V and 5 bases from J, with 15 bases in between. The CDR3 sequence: CASSSSLVRHEQYF. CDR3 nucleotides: TGTGCCAGCAGCTCGTCCCTGGTCCGACACGAGCAGTACTTC.

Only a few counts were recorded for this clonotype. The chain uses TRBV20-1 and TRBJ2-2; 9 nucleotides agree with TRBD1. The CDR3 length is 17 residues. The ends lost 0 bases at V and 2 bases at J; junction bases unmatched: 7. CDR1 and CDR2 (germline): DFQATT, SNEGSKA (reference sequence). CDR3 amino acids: CSARDRGTGSNTGELFF. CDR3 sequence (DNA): TGCAGTGCTAGAGATCGTGGGACAGGGAGTAACACCGGGGAGCTGTTTTTT.

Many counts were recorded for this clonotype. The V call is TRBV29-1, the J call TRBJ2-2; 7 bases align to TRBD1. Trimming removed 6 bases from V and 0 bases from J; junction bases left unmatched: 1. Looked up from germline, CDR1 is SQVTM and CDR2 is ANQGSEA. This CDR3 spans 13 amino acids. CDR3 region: CSVTGTNTGELFF. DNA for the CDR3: TGCAGCGTGACAGGGACGAACACCGGGGAGCTGTTTTTT.

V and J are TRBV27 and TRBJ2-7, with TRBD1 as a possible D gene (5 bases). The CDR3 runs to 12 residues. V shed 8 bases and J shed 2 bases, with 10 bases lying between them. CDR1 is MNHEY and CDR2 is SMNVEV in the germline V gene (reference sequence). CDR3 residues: CASRGHPYEQYF. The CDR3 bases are TGTGCCAGCCGAGGACATCCCTACGAGCAGTACTTC.